The clone carrying this T cell receptor beta chain was recorded at least ten times. Its antigen is still unknown. TCRdb re-analysed the 5' RACE reads in MiXCR, keeping a single row per CDR3 protein. Counted here are 200,000 to 250,000 distinct CDR3 sequences, 7.3% occurring once; the ten biggest clones make up 12% to 15%. This entry is derived from a study of CD8 T cells in ankylosing spondylitis. Study-level results: What seemed typical of ankylosing spondylitis blood was a TCR beta motif built from several highly homologous variants.

The receptor was isolated from a male donor with ankylosing spondylitis. The sample comprised blood, either unsorted or a sorted T cell fraction (not recorded which).

The CDR3 bases are TGTGCCAGCAGCGGTTGGACTAGCGGGACCCACAATGAGCAGTTCTTC. Translated, it gives CASSGWTSGTHNEQFF. V and J are TRBV9 and TRBJ2-1, with 12 bases fitting TRBD2. The CDR3 loop spans 16 amino acids. The ends lost 3 bases at V and 5 bases at J; junction bases unmatched: 6. CDR1 is SGDLS, CDR2 YYNGEE, per germline.